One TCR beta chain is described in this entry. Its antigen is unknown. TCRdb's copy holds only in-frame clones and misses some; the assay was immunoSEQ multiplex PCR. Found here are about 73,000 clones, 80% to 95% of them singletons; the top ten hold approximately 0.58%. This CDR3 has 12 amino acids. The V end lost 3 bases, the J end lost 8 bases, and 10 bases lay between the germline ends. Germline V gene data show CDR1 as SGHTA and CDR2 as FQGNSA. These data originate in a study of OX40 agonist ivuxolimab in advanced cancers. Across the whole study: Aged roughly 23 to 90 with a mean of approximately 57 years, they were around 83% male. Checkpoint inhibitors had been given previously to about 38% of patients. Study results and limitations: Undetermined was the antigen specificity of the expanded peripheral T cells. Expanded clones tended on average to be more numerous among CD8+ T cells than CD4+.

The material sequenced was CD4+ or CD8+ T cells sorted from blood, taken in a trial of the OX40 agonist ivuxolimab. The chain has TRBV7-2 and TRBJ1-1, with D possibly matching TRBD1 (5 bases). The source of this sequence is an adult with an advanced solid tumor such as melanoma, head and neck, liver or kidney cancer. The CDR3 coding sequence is TGTGCCAGCAGCTTCGTCGACAGAGAAGCTTTCTTT. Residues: CASSFVDREAFF.